The entry that follows covers one T cell receptor beta chain sequence. This clonotype was recorded a few times. The clone's antigen remains unknown. No quality values exist for individual bases; no much larger clone is one base distant. The germline V gene gives CDR1 as SGHTA and CDR2 as FQGNSA. V was cut back by 0 bases and J by 0 bases, leaving a gap of 9 bases between them. Counted from cysteine to phenylalanine, this CDR3 has 16 amino acids. Of all the DNA, just the CDR3 is kept, 48 bases in frame from base 1. The donors were roughly 38 Caucasian individuals from Russia, aged 6 to 90 years, who were systemically healthy. Each donor gave around 9 milliliters of peripheral blood, collected into EDTA-treated Vacutainer tubes. Ficoll-Paque density-gradient centrifugation was used to isolate PBMCs, with at least 7 million per sample. Total RNA, at least 6 micrograms per sample, was extracted from PBMCs with Trizol reagent. For every donor, an aliquot of PBMCs went through flow cytometry to measure the percentages of naive CD45RAhigh/CD27high T cells.

The sample comes from a study of blood T cells in healthy people across ages (dated by TCRdb to between 2014 and 2016). About the investigation overall: Template switching captured roughly one uniquely barcoded TCR beta cDNA molecule per two T cells in model experiments. To track age-related changes in TCR beta repertoire diversity, the study relied on deep sequencing normalized with unique cDNA molecular identifiers. Four age groups were formed from the donors: young (average about 15 years), middle-aged (approximately 40), aged (approximately 60) and long-lived (more than 75). Donors of different ages were randomly distributed across sequencing lanes to avoid experimental bias. For two donors (one aged 18 to 29 and one aged 80 or older), the study analyzed two additional independent replicas of 1 million unique cDNA reads from the same blood draw.

Receptors were amplified or captured by 5' RACE. Sequenced on an Illumina HiSeq 2500. A second PCR of 7 to 11 cycles was performed with a sample-barcoded 5' primer and a J-beta primer mix. Each TCR beta cDNA molecule received a unique molecular identifier from a template-switch 5' adaptor carrying 12 random nucleotides. Each sample yielded at least 3 million CDR3-containing paired-end reads. All of the RNA was converted into first-strand cDNA using the Mint cDNA synthesis kit, with a TRBC-specific oligonucleotide serving as the primer. After uracil-DNA glycosylase treatment, a first 18-cycle PCR used universal primers M1SS and BC2_uni_R on all cDNA. The original methods were these. Normalization of each sample was performed by random selection of 1 million high-quality reads, each carrying a distinct molecular identifier. Reads sharing molecular identifiers were discarded rather than binned into consensus sequences. MiTCR, run with a Q25 quality threshold and the strictest error-elimination algorithm, handled CDR3 identification, clonotype clustering and error correction. A nonparametric unseen species model using Euler transformation provided a lower-bound estimate of total TCR beta diversity. TCRdb reanalyzed the raw reads on its own, using fastp at Q25 for trimming and MiXCR for clone calling, and kept in-frame beta chains. Entries are consolidated by CDR3 protein sequence, retaining the most common genes and DNA. These V and J calls originate from TCRdb's pipeline instead of the authors' own analysis. For this sample there are 700,000 or so distinct CDR3 sequences; roughly 43% appear just once. About 30% of the sample goes to the ten largest clones.

Findings and caveats that apply to the study as a whole: Compared with the aged group, more naive CD4+ T cells, fewer expanded clones and increased TCR diversity were shown by the long-lived group, suggesting age selection. There was a strong correlation between observed TCR beta diversity and the percentage of naive T cells measured by flow cytometry. Total diversity estimates from one million sequenced T cells were considered lower bounds and underestimates. Observed TCR beta diversity per million T cells fell roughly linearly with age, and a significant reduction was already apparent by age around 40. Because the CMV infection status of the donors was unknown, age-related changes in expanded clonotypes may potentially have been confounded. Because profiling used bulk unsorted PBMCs, naive and antigen-experienced compartments could not be compared conclusively.

This TCR was sampled from a man at least 80 years old in good health. Sequencing was done on a sample of blood. Here the chain combines TRBV7-2 and TRBJ2-4, with the D gene not confidently named. The sequenced DNA is TGTGCCAGCAGCTTAGCTGGAGCACTAGCCAAAAACATTCAGTACTTC. It translates as CASSLAGALAKNIQYF.